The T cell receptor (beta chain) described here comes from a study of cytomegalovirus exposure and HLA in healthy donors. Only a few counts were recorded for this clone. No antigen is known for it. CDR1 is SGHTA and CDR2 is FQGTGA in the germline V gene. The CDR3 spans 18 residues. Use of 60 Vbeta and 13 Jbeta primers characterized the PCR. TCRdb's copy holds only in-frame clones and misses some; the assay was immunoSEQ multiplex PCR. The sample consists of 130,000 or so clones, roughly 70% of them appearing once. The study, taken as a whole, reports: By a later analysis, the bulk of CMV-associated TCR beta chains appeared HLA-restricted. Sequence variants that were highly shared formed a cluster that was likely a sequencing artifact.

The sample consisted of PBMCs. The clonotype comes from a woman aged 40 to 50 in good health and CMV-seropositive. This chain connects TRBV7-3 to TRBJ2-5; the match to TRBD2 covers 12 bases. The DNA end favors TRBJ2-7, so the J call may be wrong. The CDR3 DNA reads TGTGCCAGCAGCTCACCATCTAGCGGGAGGGCCAATAGGTACGAGCAGTACTTC. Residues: CASSSPSSGRANRYEQYF.